This TCR beta chain was captured by sequencing in a study of blood T cell repertoires in COVID-19. Cohorts were based on clinical histories the participants reported. The V gene's germline CDR1 is SGHDT and CDR2 YYEEEE. This CDR3 spans 13 amino acids. The V end lost 4 bases, the J end lost 8 bases, and 13 bases lay between the germline ends. This clone was recorded a few times. The table came from immunoSEQ multiplex PCR; TCRdb's copy has only in-frame clones and leaves some out. The table shows fewer than 250,000 clones, with 76% occurring only once. The clonotype originates from a woman in her 50s with acute COVID-19. The rearrangement uses TRBV5-6 and TRBJ2-1; TRBD1 is a possible D gene (7 bases). The sequencing sample was made of PBMCs or T cells enriched from blood (not recorded which). For the CDR3, the DNA is TGTGCCAGCAGCCGGCAGGGGGGCGATGAGCAGTTCTTC. This sequence encodes CASSRQGGDEQFF.